The rows below give T cell receptor beta chains drawn from one sample of a study of blood T cell repertoires in COVID-19. Clones were read by immunoSEQ multiplex PCR, and TCRdb kept only the in-frame ones, dropping some. The profile covers about 270,000 clones, with roughly nine tenths appearing a single time and approximately 2% taken by the ten largest. Sequenced: PBMCs or T cells enriched from blood (not recorded which). These receptors were obtained from a woman in her sixties who had recovered from COVID-19. Each CDR3 is given without its conserved first and last residue.

V: TRBV27; CDR3: ASSLGTDREQY
V: TRBV9; CDR3: ASSAGGDRGTEAF
V: TRBV27; CDR3: ASSRAGQGSTDTQY
V: TRBV7-6; CDR3: ASSLVGVTNEQF
V: TRBV7-3; CDR3: ASSLPGLATDTQY
V: TRBV18; CDR3: ASSPGQSSYNEQF
V: TRBV7-3; CDR3: ASSLAGSRETDSPLH
V: TRBV2; CDR3: ASSAESTGEQY
V: TRBV10-1; CDR3: ASSDRTPYNEQF
V: TRBV9; CDR3: ASSVALEIDNEQF
V: TRBV5-1; CDR3: ASSLSGGTTGELF
V: TRBV18; CDR3: ASSPGHEKLF
V: TRBV2; CDR3: ASSGRGGNEKLF
V: TRBV7-3; CDR3: ASSLGQSGYT
V: TRBV2; CDR3: ASSVEAGTEAF
V: TRBV5-1; CDR3: ASSPGLAGSTDTQY
V: TRBV2; CDR3: ASSELRTNRETQY
V: TRBV3-1/TRBV3-2; CDR3: ASSPTPGQALGQY
V: TRBV24-1; CDR3: ATSDPTRGQAQH
V: TRBV5-1; CDR3: ASSPPMGPTEAF
V: TRBV28; CDR3: ASSPGGQASANYGYT
V: TRBV12-3/TRBV12-4; CDR3: ASSSQAYEQY
V: TRBV27; CDR3: ASSLYGNTDTQY
V: TRBV28; CDR3: ASKKTENYGYT
V: TRBV30; CDR3: AWSVTSLEQY
V: TRBV28; CDR3: ASSLGGGQAYGYT
V: TRBV7-9; CDR3: ASSRSGTGNYEQY
V: TRBV28; CDR3: ASRVRTDTQY
V: TRBV10-1; CDR3: ASSPTGAGNTIY
V: TRBV27; CDR3: ASSLLAGTGELF
V: TRBV11-2; CDR3: ASSPGYQGYT
V: TRBV19; CDR3: ASRLAGGVGEQF
V: TRBV4-1; CDR3: ASSQGLPGLAGSSRRETQY
V: TRBV14; CDR3: ASSQAARSTDTQY
V: TRBV4-2; CDR3: ASSQLRAGGIHEQY
V: TRBV2; CDR3: ASSVGLDYGYT
V: TRBV6-5; CDR3: ASSTGGSYNEQF
V: TRBV6-1; CDR3: ASSEGANGYT